The clone carrying this T cell receptor (beta chain) appeared a single time. The repertoire was sequenced with immunoSEQ multiplex PCR; TCRdb's copy has only in-frame clones and lacks some. The data hold about 85,000 clones, with around 94% observed a single time. The data stem from a study of technical replicates of blood from several donors. Germline V gene sequence: CDR1 MGHRA, CDR2 YSYEKL. The CDR3 length is 16 residues. With V trimmed by 2 bases and J by 5 bases, 9 bases remained unmatched. Sequencing was carried out using T cells isolated from PBMCs. This TCR derives from a human donor in good health. The J gene is TRBJ2-7, the V gene TRBV4-1; 10 bases align to TRBD2. This CDR3 reads CASSQFSSGRANEQYF. The CDR3 bases are TGCGCCAGCAGCCAATTTTCCAGCGGGAGGGCCAACGAGCAGTACTTC.